The rows below give T cell receptor beta chains drawn from one sample of a study of blood T cell repertoires in COVID-19. This table comes from immunoSEQ multiplex PCR, and its TCRdb copy is limited to in-frame clones, with some not included. The table has around 150,000 clones, around 85% seen once. Input material: peripheral blood. These receptors originate from a man aged 70 or older with acute or convalescent COVID-19. The CDR3 runs from the conserved cysteine through the conserved F or W. The D gene is left open where the match is weak. Clone size appears in some rows only: once, few, many, or a class for an expanded clone.

d_call: TRBD1
v_call: TRBV13
clone_size: -
j_call: TRBJ1-5
cdr3_nt: TGTGCCAGCAGGATCGGACAGGGGGCTATTCAGCCCCAGCATTTT
cdr3_aa: CASRIGQGAIQPQHF

d_call: TRBD1
v_call: TRBV6-2/TRBV6-3
clone_size: -
j_call: TRBJ1-5
cdr3_nt: TGTGCCAGCAGCCGGATTTGGACAGGCGGGGAGCCCCAGCATTTT
cdr3_aa: CASSRIWTGGEPQHF

d_call: -
v_call: TRBV4-2
clone_size: -
j_call: TRBJ1-1
cdr3_nt: TGTGCCAGCAAGGGGGCTGAAGCTTTCTTT
cdr3_aa: CASKGAEAFF

d_call: -
v_call: TRBV11-3
clone_size: -
j_call: TRBJ2-3
cdr3_nt: TGTGCCAGCAGCCCGCGCGGGGCCCCGAGGGATACGCAGTATTTT
cdr3_aa: CASSPRGAPRDTQYF

d_call: -
v_call: TRBV5-1
clone_size: -
j_call: TRBJ2-7
cdr3_nt: TGCGCCAGCAGCTTGTCGGCAGGGATCGACGAGCAGTACTTC
cdr3_aa: CASSLSAGIDEQYF

d_call: TRBD1
v_call: TRBV4-2
clone_size: -
j_call: TRBJ2-7
cdr3_nt: TGTGCCAGCAGCCAATCGGGACAGGTGGGTGAGCAGTACTTC
cdr3_aa: CASSQSGQVGEQYF

d_call: -
v_call: TRBV7-2
clone_size: -
j_call: TRBJ2-5
cdr3_nt: TGTGCCAGCAGCACGAGACACGTTACTAGAGAAGAGACCCAGTACTTC
cdr3_aa: CASSTRHVTREETQYF

d_call: -
v_call: TRBV7-9
clone_size: -
j_call: TRBJ1-1
cdr3_nt: TGTGCCAGCAGCACCGCGGGGGGTAGCACTGAAGCTTTCTTT
cdr3_aa: CASSTAGGSTEAFF

d_call: -
v_call: TRBV28
clone_size: -
j_call: TRBJ1-4
cdr3_nt: TGTGCCAGCAGGAAGCGACAGATAGTTAATGAAAAACTGTTTTTT
cdr3_aa: CASRKRQIVNEKLFF

d_call: TRBD2
v_call: TRBV7-2
clone_size: -
j_call: TRBJ2-1
cdr3_nt: TGTGCCAGCAGCTCAAAGGGACTAGCGGGAGAGGAGCAGTTCTTC
cdr3_aa: CASSSKGLAGEEQFF

d_call: TRBD2
v_call: TRBV20-1
clone_size: -
j_call: TRBJ2-7
cdr3_nt: TGCAGTGCTAGTACGTTAGCGGGAGGGCCGAAAGAGCAGTACTTC
cdr3_aa: CSASTLAGGPKEQYF

d_call: -
v_call: TRBV7-3
clone_size: -
j_call: TRBJ2-2
cdr3_nt: TGTGCCAGCAGCGTAAACCCCGGTAGGGCTAGCCTTCACACCGGGGAGCTGTTTTTT
cdr3_aa: CASSVNPGRASLHTGELFF

d_call: TRBD1
v_call: TRBV28
clone_size: -
j_call: TRBJ1-2
cdr3_nt: TGTGCCAGCAGTACCAGGGAACAGGGGGCTTATGGCTACACCTTC
cdr3_aa: CASSTREQGAYGYTF

d_call: -
v_call: TRBV28
clone_size: -
j_call: TRBJ1-5
cdr3_nt: TGTGCCAGCAGTTTCGGGGGGGGAGGCAATCAGCCCCAGCATTTT
cdr3_aa: CASSFGGGGNQPQHF

d_call: -
v_call: TRBV30
clone_size: -
j_call: TRBJ1-3
cdr3_nt: TGTGCCTGGACCGACACGCTCTCTGGAAACACCATATATTTT
cdr3_aa: CAWTDTLSGNTIYF

d_call: -
v_call: TRBV3-1/TRBV3-2
clone_size: -
j_call: TRBJ2-1
cdr3_nt: TGTGCCAGCAGCCAAGAAGCAGGGAACTACAATGAGCAGTTCTTC
cdr3_aa: CASSQEAGNYNEQFF

d_call: -
v_call: TRBV7-2
clone_size: -
j_call: TRBJ1-6
cdr3_nt: TGTGCCAGCAGCAGAACGGGAGGGGGGCCTAATTCACCCCTCCACTTT
cdr3_aa: CASSRTGGGPNSPLHF

d_call: TRBD1
v_call: TRBV9
clone_size: -
j_call: TRBJ2-3
cdr3_nt: TGTGCCAGCAGCGATCCGGGACAGAGCACAGATACGCAGTATTTT
cdr3_aa: CASSDPGQSTDTQYF

d_call: TRBD2
v_call: TRBV28
clone_size: -
j_call: TRBJ2-7
cdr3_nt: TGTGCCAGCAGTTTCGACGAGCGGGAGGGCCAGTACGAGCAGTACTTC
cdr3_aa: CASSFDEREGQYEQYF

d_call: TRBD1
v_call: TRBV6-1
clone_size: few
j_call: TRBJ1-6
cdr3_nt: TGTGCCAGCAGCGAAACCGGGACAGGGGGCTTTAGGGATTCACCCCTCCACTTT
cdr3_aa: CASSETGTGGFRDSPLHF

d_call: -
v_call: TRBV11-3
clone_size: -
j_call: TRBJ1-4
cdr3_nt: TGTGCCAGCAGCCTACCACAGGGCAGTGAAAAACTGTTTTTT
cdr3_aa: CASSLPQGSEKLFF

d_call: TRBD1
v_call: TRBV28
clone_size: -
j_call: TRBJ1-6
cdr3_nt: TGTGCCAGCAGTTTTCGTGTTGGGACAGGACTTACGGTGGGTTCACCCCTCCACTTT
cdr3_aa: CASSFRVGTGLTVGSPLHF

d_call: TRBD1
v_call: TRBV7-9
clone_size: -
j_call: TRBJ2-5
cdr3_nt: TGTGCCAGCAGCTTAGTCGGGGGCCTAACAGGACAGGGGAAGGAGACCCAGTACTTC
cdr3_aa: CASSLVGGLTGQGKETQYF

d_call: TRBD2
v_call: TRBV28
clone_size: -
j_call: TRBJ2-1
cdr3_nt: TGTGCCAGCAGTGTAGCGGGAAGGGCATACAATGAGCAGTTCTTC
cdr3_aa: CASSVAGRAYNEQFF

d_call: TRBD1
v_call: TRBV19
clone_size: -
j_call: TRBJ2-5
cdr3_nt: TGTGCCAGTAGTTCCAGGACAGGGGGCGAGACCCAGTACTTC
cdr3_aa: CASSSRTGGETQYF

d_call: -
v_call: TRBV7-8
clone_size: -
j_call: TRBJ2-1
cdr3_nt: TGTGCCAGCACCCAGTACAATGAGCAGTTCTTC
cdr3_aa: CASTQYNEQFF

d_call: TRBD2
v_call: TRBV27
clone_size: -
j_call: TRBJ2-5
cdr3_nt: TGTGCCAGCAGTTTATTGGGACTAGCGGGAGGGGGGCAAGAGACCCAGTACTTC
cdr3_aa: CASSLLGLAGGGQETQYF

d_call: TRBD2
v_call: TRBV7-2
clone_size: -
j_call: TRBJ2-1
cdr3_nt: TGTGCCAGCAGCTTAGGAGCGGGAGGGCCGGGTGAGCAGTTCTTC
cdr3_aa: CASSLGAGGPGEQFF

d_call: -
v_call: TRBV18
clone_size: -
j_call: TRBJ2-3
cdr3_nt: TGTGCCAGCTCTCTCTTCCCAGATACGCAGTATTTT
cdr3_aa: CASSLFPDTQYF

d_call: -
v_call: TRBV3-1/TRBV3-2
clone_size: -
j_call: TRBJ1-4
cdr3_nt: TGTGCCAGCAGCCAAAGTGGCGGTGGAGGGGAAAAACTGTTTTTT
cdr3_aa: CASSQSGGGGEKLFF

d_call: -
v_call: TRBV28
clone_size: -
j_call: TRBJ1-2
cdr3_nt: TGTGCCAGCAGTCAGAGGACAGACCTTAACTATGGCTACACCTTC
cdr3_aa: CASSQRTDLNYGYTF

d_call: -
v_call: TRBV30
clone_size: -
j_call: TRBJ2-7
cdr3_nt: TGTGCCTGGAGTGTTCCCGGGGGAGGAGGGAACTACGAGCAGTACTTC
cdr3_aa: CAWSVPGGGGNYEQYF

d_call: TRBD2
v_call: TRBV7-3
clone_size: -
j_call: TRBJ2-1
cdr3_nt: TGTGCCAGCAGCGATACTAGCGGGAGTTACAATGAGCAGTTCTTC
cdr3_aa: CASSDTSGSYNEQFF

d_call: -
v_call: TRBV7-9
clone_size: -
j_call: TRBJ1-3
cdr3_nt: TGTGCCAGCAGCTTAGTTGGAGACCACCTCTCTGGAAACACCATATATTTT
cdr3_aa: CASSLVGDHLSGNTIYF

d_call: TRBD1
v_call: TRBV18
clone_size: -
j_call: TRBJ1-4
cdr3_nt: TGTGCCAGCTCACTAGGACAGGGGGTTGAAAAACTGTTTTTT
cdr3_aa: CASSLGQGVEKLFF

d_call: -
v_call: TRBV1
clone_size: once
j_call: TRBJ2-3
cdr3_nt: TGCACCAGCAGCCAGGAGCGGGAGAGGGGCACAGATACGCAGTATTTT
cdr3_aa: CTSSQERERGTDTQYF

d_call: TRBD1
v_call: TRBV2
clone_size: -
j_call: TRBJ1-5
cdr3_nt: TGTGCCAGCAGAGGACAGGCGGGCAATCAGCCCCAGCATTTT
cdr3_aa: CASRGQAGNQPQHF

d_call: -
v_call: TRBV7-6
clone_size: -
j_call: TRBJ2-1
cdr3_nt: TGTGCCAGCAGCTTAGGTAGCGCGGGGTTCTCCTACAATGAGCAGTTCTTC
cdr3_aa: CASSLGSAGFSYNEQFF

d_call: -
v_call: TRBV6-1
clone_size: -
j_call: TRBJ2-3
cdr3_nt: TGTGCCAGCAGTGACAGGGTTGCAGATACGCAGTATTTT
cdr3_aa: CASSDRVADTQYF

d_call: TRBD1
v_call: TRBV2
clone_size: -
j_call: TRBJ1-3
cdr3_nt: TGTGCCAGCAGGGGGGACAGGGGATCTACTGGAAACACCATATATTTT
cdr3_aa: CASRGDRGSTGNTIYF

d_call: -
v_call: TRBV5-6
clone_size: -
j_call: TRBJ2-7
cdr3_nt: TGTGCCAGCAGCTCCCAGGGGAATCCGGGGAGCTACGAGCAGTACTTC
cdr3_aa: CASSSQGNPGSYEQYF

d_call: -
v_call: TRBV7-2
clone_size: -
j_call: TRBJ1-1
cdr3_nt: TGTGCCAGCAGAGAAATCGAGGGTATCGCTGAAGCTTTCTTT
cdr3_aa: CASREIEGIAEAFF

d_call: -
v_call: TRBV14
clone_size: -
j_call: TRBJ2-5
cdr3_nt: TGTGCCAGCAGCCAAGACCAGGGGGGGACCCAGTACTTC
cdr3_aa: CASSQDQGGTQYF

d_call: -
v_call: TRBV7-2
clone_size: -
j_call: TRBJ1-2
cdr3_nt: TGTGCCAGCAGCTTAGCTGACGGGACACTGCTCATGGTGGGAGGCTACACCTTC
cdr3_aa: CASSLADGTLLMVGGYTF

d_call: TRBD1
v_call: TRBV30
clone_size: once
j_call: TRBJ1-4
cdr3_nt: TGTGCCTGGAGTGGACAGGGGTACGAAAAACTGTTTTTT
cdr3_aa: CAWSGQGYEKLFF

d_call: TRBD1
v_call: TRBV2
clone_size: -
j_call: TRBJ2-3
cdr3_nt: TGTGCCAGCAGTGATGGGACAGGGGGGACAGATACGCAGTATTTT
cdr3_aa: CASSDGTGGTDTQYF

d_call: -
v_call: TRBV6-2/TRBV6-3
clone_size: -
j_call: TRBJ1-2
cdr3_nt: TGTGCCAGCAGTCCCTCAGAAGGCTACACCTTC
cdr3_aa: CASSPSEGYTF